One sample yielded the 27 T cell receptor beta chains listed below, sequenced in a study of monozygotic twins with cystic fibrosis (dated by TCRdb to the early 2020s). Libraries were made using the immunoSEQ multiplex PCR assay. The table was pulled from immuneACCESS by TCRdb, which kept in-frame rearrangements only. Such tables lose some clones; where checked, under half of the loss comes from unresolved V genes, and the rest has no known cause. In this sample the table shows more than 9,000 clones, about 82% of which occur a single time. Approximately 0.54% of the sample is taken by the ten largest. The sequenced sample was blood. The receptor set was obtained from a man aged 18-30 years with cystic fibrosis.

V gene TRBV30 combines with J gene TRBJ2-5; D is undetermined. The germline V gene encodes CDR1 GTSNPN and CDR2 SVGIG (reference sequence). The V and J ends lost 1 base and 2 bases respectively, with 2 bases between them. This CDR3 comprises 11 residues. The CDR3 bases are TGTGCCTGGAGTGAACAAGAGACCCAGTACTTC. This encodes CAWSEQETQYF.

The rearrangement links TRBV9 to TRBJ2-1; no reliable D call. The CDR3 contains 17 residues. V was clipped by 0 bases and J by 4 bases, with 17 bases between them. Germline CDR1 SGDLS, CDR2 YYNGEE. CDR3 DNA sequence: TGTGCCAGCAGCGTAGCTTCGGTCAGGCAAGGGTACAATGAGCAGTTCTTC. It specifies CASSVASVRQGYNEQFF.

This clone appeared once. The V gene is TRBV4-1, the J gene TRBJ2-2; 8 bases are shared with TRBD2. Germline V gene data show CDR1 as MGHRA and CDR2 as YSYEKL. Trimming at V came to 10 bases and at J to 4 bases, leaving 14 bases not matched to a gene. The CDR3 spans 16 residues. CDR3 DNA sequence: TGCGCCACCCAGAGGGGCAGAGCGGGGGTCACCGGGGAGCTGTTTTTT. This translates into CATQRGRAGVTGELFF.

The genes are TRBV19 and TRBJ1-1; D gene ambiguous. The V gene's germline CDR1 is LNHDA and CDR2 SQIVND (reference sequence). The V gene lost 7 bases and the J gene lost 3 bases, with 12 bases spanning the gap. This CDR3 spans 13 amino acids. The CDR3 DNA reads TGTGCCAGTAAGGCTACTCTCTACACTGAAGCTTTCTTT. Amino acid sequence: CASKATLYTEAFF.

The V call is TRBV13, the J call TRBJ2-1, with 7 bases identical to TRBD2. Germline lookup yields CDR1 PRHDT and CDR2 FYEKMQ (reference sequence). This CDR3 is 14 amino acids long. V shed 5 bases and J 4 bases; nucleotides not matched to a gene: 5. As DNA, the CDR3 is TGTGCCAGCAGCCCAGGACTAGGTTACAATGAGCAGTTCTTC. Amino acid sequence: CASSPGLGYNEQFF.

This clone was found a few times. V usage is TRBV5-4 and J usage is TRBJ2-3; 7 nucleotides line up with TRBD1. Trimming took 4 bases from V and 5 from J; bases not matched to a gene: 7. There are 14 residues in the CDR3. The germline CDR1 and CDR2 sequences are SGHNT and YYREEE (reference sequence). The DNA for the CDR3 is TGTGCCAGCAGCAGAGGGGACAGCGGAGATACGCAGTATTTT. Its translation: CASSRGDSGDTQYF.

Here the CDR3 reads CASSPQVAGGGREQYF. The CDR3 DNA reads TGTGCCAGCAGCCCCCAAGTTGCGGGGGGTGGGAGGGAGCAGTACTTC. The rearrangement links TRBV7-2 to TRBJ2-5; 8 bases are a match to TRBD2. CDR3 length: 16 residues. Germline V lookup: CDR1 SGHTA, CDR2 FQGNSA. V lost 5 bases to trimming and J lost 11 bases; unmatched junction nucleotides: 19.

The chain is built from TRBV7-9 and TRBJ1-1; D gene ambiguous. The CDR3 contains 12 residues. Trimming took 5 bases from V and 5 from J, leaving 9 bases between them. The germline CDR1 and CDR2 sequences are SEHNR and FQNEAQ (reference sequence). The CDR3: CASSPGRTEAFF. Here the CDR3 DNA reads TGTGCCAGCAGCCCCGGGAGGACTGAAGCTTTCTTT.

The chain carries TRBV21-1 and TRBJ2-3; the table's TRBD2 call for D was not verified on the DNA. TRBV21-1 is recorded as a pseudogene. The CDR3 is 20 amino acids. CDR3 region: CASSKKIPSGWSGGGDTQYF. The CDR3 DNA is TGTGCCAGCAGCAAAAAAATTCCCTCCGGGTGGAGCGGGGGTGGAGATACGCAGTATTTT.

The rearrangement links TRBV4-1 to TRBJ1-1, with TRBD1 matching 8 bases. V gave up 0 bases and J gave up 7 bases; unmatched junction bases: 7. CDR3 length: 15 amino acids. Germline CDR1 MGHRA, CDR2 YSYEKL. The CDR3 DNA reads TGCGCCAGCAGCCAAGAGGGTCAGGGGGCTGTTGAAGCTTTCTTT. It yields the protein CASSQEGQGAVEAFF.

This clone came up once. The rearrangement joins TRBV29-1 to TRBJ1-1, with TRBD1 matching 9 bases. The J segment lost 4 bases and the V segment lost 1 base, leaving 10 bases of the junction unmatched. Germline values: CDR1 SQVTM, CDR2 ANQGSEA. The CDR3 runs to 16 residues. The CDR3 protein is CSVEGLRDRGGTEAFF. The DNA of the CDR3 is TGCAGCGTTGAAGGTCTCCGCGACAGGGGGGGCACTGAAGCTTTCTTT.

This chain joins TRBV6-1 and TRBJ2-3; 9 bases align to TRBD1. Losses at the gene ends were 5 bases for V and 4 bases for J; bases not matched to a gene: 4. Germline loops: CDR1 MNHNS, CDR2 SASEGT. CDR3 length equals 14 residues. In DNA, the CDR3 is TGTGCCAGCAGTTTGGGACAGGGTTCAGATACGCAGTATTTT. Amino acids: CASSLGQGSDTQYF.

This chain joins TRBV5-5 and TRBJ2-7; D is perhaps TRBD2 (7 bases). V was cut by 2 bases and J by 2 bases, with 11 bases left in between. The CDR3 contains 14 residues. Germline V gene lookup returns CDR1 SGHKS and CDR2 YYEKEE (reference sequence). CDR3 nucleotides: TGTGCCAGCAGCTTCGGGGGGCCGGCCTACGAGCAGTACTTC. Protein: CASSFGGPAYEQYF. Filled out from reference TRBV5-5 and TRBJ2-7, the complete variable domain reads DAGVTQSPTHLIKTRGQQVTLRCSPISGHKSVSWYQQVLGQGPQFIFQYYEKEERGRGNFPDRFSARQFPNYSSELNVNALLLGDSALYLCASSFGGPAYEQYFGPGTRLTVT.

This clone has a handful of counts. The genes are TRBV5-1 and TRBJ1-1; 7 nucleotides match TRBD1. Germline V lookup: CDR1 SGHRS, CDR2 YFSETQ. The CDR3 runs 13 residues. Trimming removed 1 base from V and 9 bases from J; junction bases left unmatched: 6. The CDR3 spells CASSLTGAGKAFF. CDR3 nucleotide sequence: TGCGCCAGCAGCTTGACAGGGGCCGGGAAAGCTTTCTTT.

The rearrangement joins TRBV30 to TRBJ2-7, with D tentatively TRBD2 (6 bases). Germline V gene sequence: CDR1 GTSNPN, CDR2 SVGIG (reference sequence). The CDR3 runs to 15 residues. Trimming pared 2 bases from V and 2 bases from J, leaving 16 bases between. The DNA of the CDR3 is TGTGCCTGGAGTTTGGGGGACTGGTTGACCTACGAGCAGTACTTC. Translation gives CAWSLGDWLTYEQYF. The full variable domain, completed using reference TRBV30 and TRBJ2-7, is SQTIHQWPATLVQPVGSPLSLECTVEGTSNPNLYWYRQAAGRGLQLLFYSVGIGQISSEVPQNLSASRPQDRQFILSSKKLLLSDSGFYLCAWSLGDWLTYEQYFGPGTRLTVT.

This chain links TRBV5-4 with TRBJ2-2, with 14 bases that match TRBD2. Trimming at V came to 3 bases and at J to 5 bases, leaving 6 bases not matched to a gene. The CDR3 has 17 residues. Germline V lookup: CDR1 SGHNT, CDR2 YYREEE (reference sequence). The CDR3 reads CASSYGGLAGVTGELFF. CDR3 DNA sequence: TGTGCCAGCAGCTATGGGGGACTAGCGGGAGTTACCGGGGAGCTGTTTTTT.

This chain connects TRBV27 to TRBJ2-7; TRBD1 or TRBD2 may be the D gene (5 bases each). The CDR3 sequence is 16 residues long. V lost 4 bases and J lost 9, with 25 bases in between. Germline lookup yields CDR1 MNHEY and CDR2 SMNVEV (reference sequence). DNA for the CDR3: TGTGCCAGCAGTTCCACCCTCGGAGGTACAGGAGTAGGGCAGTACTTC. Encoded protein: CASSSTLGGTGVGQYF.

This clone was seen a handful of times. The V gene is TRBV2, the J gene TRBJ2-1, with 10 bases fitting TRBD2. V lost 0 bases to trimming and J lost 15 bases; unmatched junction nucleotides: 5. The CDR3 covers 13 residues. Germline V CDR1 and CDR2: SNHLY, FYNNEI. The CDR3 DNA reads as TGTGCCAGCAGTGAAGCGGCTAGCGGGAGTTTGTTCTTC. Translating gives CASSEAASGSLFF.

CDR3 residues: CASSLVVLANEQFF. The CDR3 DNA reads TGTGCCAGCAGCTTAGTAGTTCTTGCCAATGAGCAGTTCTTC. This chain uses TRBV7-8 with TRBJ2-1; D gene unclear. The CDR3 is 14 residues long. V lost 1 base, J lost 6 bases, and 10 bases lay in between. The germline V gene encodes CDR1 SGHVS and CDR2 FQNEAQ.

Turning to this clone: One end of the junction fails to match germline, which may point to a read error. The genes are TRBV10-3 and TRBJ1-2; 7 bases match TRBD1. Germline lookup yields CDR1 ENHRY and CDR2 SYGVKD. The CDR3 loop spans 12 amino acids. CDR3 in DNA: TGTGTCATCAGTGGGGACAGCGATGGCTACACCTTC. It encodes CVISGDSDGYTF.

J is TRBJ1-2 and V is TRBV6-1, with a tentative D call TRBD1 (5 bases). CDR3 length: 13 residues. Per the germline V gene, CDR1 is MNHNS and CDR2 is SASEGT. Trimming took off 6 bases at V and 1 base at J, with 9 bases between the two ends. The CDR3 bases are TGTGCCAGCAGCCCCCAGGGTAACTATGGCTACACCTTC. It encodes CASSPQGNYGYTF.

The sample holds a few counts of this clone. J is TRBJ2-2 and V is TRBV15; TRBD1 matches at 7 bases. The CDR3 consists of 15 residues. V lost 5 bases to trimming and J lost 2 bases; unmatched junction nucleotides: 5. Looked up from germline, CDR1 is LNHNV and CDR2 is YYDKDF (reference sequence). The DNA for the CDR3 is TGTGCCACCAGCTTACAGGGGCCTAACACCGGGGAGCTGTTTTTT. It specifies CATSLQGPNTGELFF. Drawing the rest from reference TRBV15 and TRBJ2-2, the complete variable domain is DAMVIQNPRYQVTQFGKPVTLSCSQTLNHNVMYWYQQKSSQAPKLLFHYYDKDFNNEADTPDNFQSRRPNTSFCFLDIRSPGLGDTAMYLCATSLQGPNTGELFFGEGSRLTVL.

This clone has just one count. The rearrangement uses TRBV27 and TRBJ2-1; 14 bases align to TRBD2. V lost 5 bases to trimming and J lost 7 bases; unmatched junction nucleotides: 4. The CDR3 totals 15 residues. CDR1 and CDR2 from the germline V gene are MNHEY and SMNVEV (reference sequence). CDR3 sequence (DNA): TGTGCCAGCAGTCGACTAGCGGGAGGGCCAAATGAGCAGTTCTTC. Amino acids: CASSRLAGGPNEQFF.

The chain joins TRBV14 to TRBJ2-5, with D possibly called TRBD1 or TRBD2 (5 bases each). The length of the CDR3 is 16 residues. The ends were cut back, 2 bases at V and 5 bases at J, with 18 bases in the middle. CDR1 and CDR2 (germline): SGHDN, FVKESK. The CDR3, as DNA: TGTGCCAGCAGCCAAATCTCGATGGGACCAAGGGAGACCCAGTACTTC. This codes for CASSQISMGPRETQYF.

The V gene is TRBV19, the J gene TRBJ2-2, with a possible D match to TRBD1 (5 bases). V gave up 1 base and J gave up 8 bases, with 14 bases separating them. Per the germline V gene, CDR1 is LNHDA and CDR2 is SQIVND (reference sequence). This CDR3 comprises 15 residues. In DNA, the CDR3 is TGTGCCAGTAGTATAGGTGGGGCCCTAGGTGGGGAGCTGTTTTTT. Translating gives CASSIGGALGGELFF. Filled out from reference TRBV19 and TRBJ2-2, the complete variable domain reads DGGITQSPKYLFRKEGQNVTLSCEQNLNHDAMYWYRQDPGQGLRLIYYSQIVNDFQKGDIAEGYSVSREKKESFPLTVTSAQKNPTAFYLCASSIGGALGGELFFGEGSRLTVL.

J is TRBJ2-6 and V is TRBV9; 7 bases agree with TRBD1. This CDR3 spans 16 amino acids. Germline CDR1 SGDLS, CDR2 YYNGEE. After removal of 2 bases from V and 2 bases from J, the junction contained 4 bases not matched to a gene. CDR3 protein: CASSVHTGAGANVLTF. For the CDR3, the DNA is TGTGCCAGCAGCGTTCATACAGGGGCTGGGGCCAACGTCCTGACTTTC.

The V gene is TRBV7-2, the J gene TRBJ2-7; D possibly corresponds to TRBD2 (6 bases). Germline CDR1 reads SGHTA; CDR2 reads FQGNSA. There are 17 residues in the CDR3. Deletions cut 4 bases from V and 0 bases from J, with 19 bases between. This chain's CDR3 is CASSSSVAGRSSYEQYF. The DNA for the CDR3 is TGTGCCAGCAGCTCTTCCGTGGCGGGAAGGAGCTCCTACGAGCAGTACTTC.